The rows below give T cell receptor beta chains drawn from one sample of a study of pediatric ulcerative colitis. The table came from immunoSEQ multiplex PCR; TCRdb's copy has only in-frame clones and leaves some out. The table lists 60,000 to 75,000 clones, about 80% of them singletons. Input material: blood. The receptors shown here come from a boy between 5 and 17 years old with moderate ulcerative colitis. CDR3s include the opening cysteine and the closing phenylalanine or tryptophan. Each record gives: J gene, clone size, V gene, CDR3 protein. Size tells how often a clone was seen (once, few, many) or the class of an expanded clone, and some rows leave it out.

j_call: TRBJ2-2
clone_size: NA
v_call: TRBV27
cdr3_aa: CASSWKETGELFF

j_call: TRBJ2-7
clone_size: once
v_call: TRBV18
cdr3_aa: CASSPRSRTLGSSSSYEQYF

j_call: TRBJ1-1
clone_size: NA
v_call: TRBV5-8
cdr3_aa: CASSFGRDLNTEAFF

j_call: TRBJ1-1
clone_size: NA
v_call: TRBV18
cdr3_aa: CASSPETEAFF

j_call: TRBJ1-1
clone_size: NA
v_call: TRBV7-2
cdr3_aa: CASSLNWAGDLKAFF

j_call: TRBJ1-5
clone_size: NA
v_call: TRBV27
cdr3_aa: CASSLPTPLGQGRNYSNQPQHF

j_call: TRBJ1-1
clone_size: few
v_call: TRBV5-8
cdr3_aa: CASRRVGVNTEAFF

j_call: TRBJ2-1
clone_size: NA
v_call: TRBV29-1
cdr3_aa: CSVNTLGNEQFF

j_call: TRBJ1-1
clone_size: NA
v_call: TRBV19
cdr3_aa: CASSIGGNTEAFF

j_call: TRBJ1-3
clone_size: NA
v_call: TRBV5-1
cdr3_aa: CASSIEVMTSGNTIYF

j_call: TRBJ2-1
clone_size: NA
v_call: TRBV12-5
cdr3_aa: CASGLLQFRTLFDEQFF

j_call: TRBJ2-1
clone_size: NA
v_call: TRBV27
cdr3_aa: CASSWGTYLGEQFF

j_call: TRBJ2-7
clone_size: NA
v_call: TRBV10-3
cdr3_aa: CAISEWVVGVGEQYF

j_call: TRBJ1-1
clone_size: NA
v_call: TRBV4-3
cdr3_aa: CASSQTDGDSLGTNTEAFF

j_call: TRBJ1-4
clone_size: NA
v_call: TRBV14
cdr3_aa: CASTPGGANEKLFF

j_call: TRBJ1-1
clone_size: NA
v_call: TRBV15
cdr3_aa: CATGGDRGRAFF

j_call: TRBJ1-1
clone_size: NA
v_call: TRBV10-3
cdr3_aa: CAISGRQENTEAFF

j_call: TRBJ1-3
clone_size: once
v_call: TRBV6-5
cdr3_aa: CASTRGISGNTIYF

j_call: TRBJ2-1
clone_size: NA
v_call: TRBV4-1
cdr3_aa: CASSQEWLRNEQFF

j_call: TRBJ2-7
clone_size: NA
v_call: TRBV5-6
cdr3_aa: CASSLSRANYEQYF

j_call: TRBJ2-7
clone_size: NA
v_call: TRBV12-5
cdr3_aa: CASGWSGSSYEQYF

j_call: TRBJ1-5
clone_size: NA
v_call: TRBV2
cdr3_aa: CASSEGQGVNRPQHF

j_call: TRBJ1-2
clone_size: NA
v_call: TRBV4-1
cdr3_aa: CASSVPTGDGYTF

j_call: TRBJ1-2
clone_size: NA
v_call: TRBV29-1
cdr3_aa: CSVEGGAGGMNGYTF

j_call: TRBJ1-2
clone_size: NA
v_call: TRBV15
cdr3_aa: CATSRGTGVGLYGYTF

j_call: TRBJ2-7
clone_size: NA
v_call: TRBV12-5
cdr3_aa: CASGFGVGYEQYF

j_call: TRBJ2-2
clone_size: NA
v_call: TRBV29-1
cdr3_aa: CSVETKGQGATGELFF

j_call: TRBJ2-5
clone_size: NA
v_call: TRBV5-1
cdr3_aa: CASSPRLAGEETQYF

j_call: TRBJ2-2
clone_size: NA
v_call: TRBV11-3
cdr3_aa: CASSLITGFVGKAGELFF

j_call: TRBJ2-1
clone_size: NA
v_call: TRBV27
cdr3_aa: CASSFLLAGGQNEQFF

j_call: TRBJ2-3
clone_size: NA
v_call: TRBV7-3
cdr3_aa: CASSLTPTSGSRVSTDTQYF

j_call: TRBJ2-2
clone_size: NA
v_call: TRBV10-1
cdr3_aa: CASRGQQNTGELFF

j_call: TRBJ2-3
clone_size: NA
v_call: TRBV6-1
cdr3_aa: CASSEPGTAYSTDTQYF

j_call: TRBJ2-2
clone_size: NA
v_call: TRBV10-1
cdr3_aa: CASQSSGSGELFF

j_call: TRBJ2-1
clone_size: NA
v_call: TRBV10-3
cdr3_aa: CAISPKGQPPEEQFF

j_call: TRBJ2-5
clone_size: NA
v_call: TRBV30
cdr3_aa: CAWGASSKTQYF

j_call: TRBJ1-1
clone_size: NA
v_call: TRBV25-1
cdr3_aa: CASSGWDRGGPSATFF

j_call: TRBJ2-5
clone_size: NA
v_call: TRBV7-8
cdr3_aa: CASSLGAAGGQETQYF

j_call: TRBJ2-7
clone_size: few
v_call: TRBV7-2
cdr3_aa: CASSPISGAGTYEQYF

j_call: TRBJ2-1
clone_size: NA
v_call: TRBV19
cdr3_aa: CASSIALAGGYEQFF

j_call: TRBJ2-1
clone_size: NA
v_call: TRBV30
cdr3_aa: CAWSVRGGSFDNEQFF

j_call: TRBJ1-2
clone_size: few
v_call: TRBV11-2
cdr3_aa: CASSLVRQGARNYGYTF

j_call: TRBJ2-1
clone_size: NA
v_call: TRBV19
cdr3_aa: CASSIRSTSYNEQFF

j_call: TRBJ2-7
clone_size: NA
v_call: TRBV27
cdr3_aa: CASSAPGTASYEQYF

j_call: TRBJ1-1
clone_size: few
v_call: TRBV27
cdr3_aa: CASSPDRLNTEAFF